A single sample gave rise to the 23 T cell receptor beta chains below, sequenced in a study of CD8 T cells in ankylosing spondylitis listed by TCRdb under 2017. The library was produced with 5' RACE. The run used an Illumina MiSeq. Using fastp at Q25 and MiXCR, TCRdb reprocessed the public reads and kept productive beta chains. Each CDR3 protein appears once, grouped with its most common genes and DNA. For this sample the table gives more than 20,000 distinct CDR3 sequences, of which 13% were detected only once. Around 37% of the sample lies in the top ten. The sequencing sample was made of blood. These receptors all stem from a male donor with ankylosing spondylitis or in good health (not recorded which).

This clonotype is judged hyperexpanded. CDR3 bases: TGTGCCAGCAGTTTAGGGGACAGCTCTGGAAACACCATATATTTT. Encoded protein: CASSLGDSSGNTIYF. V gene TRBV28 combines with J gene TRBJ1-3; 7 nucleotides agree with TRBD1. This CDR3 is built from 15 residues. Germline V lookup: CDR1 MDHEN, CDR2 SYDVKM. J gave up 0 bases and V 2 bases, and 1 base lay outside the gene matches.

This clonotype has just a few counts. The chain carries TRBV7-6 and TRBJ2-1; D is uncertain. The germline gives CDR1 SGHVS, CDR2 FNYEAQ. CDR3 size: 14 residues. V dropped 3 bases and J dropped 0 bases, with 6 bases sitting between them. The CDR3 nucleotides read TGTGCCAGCAGCTTGGTTAACTCCTACAATGAGCAGTTCTTC. It translates to CASSLVNSYNEQFF. Together with reference TRBV7-6 and TRBJ2-1, the CDR3 gives the full variable domain: GAGVSQSPRYKVTKRGQDVALRCDPISGHVSLYWYRQALGQGPEFLTYFNYEAQQDKSGLPNDRFSAERPEGSISTLTIQRTEQRDSAMYRCASSLVNSYNEQFFGPGTRLTVL.

In its sample, this clonotype was seen many times. The genes are TRBV9 and TRBJ2-1; no firm D call. V dropped 4 bases and J dropped 5 bases, with 19 bases sitting between them. The germline gives CDR1 SGDLS, CDR2 YYNGEE. The CDR3 sequence is 16 residues long. The CDR3 loop reads CASSSETRFFDNEQFF. For the CDR3, the DNA is TGTGCCAGCAGCTCAGAAACAAGATTCTTTGACAATGAGCAGTTCTTC.

The rearrangement links TRBV12-3 or TRBV12-4 to TRBJ1-6, with D perhaps TRBD1 (5 bases). V dropped 8 bases and J dropped 10 bases, with 9 bases sitting between them. The CDR3 extends over 11 amino acids. CDR3 residues: CASPWGSPLHF. CDR3 nucleotides: TGTGCCAGCCCGTGGGGGTCACCCCTCCACTTT.

This clonotype came up many times. This chain links TRBV25-1 with TRBJ2-5; tentatively, D is TRBD1 (5 bases). The CDR3 totals 11 residues. The V end lost 8 bases, the J end lost 5 bases, and 9 bases lay between the germline ends. From germline, CDR1 is MGHDK and CDR2 SYGVNS. The CDR3 loop is CASAGRETQYF. The DNA for the CDR3 is TGTGCCAGCGCAGGGCGGGAGACCCAGTACTTC.

This clonotype was observed a handful of times. V is TRBV18 and J is TRBJ2-1, with 7 bases matching TRBD1. This CDR3 contains 15 residues. Per germline, CDR1 KGHSH and CDR2 LQKENI. With 5 bases clipped from V and 3 bases from J, the junction kept 7 bases outside the gene matches. The CDR3 nucleotides are TGTGCCAGCTCATCCAGACAGGGCGGCTACAATGAGCAGTTCTTC. It encodes CASSSRQGGYNEQFF.

This clonotype showed up just a few times. The CDR3 region is CASSSQGLRNTIYF. In nucleotides, the CDR3 is TGTGCCAGCAGTTCTCAGGGTTTGAGGAACACCATATATTTT. J is TRBJ1-3 and V is TRBV28, with a weak D call TRBD1 (5 bases). Germline V lookup: CDR1 MDHEN, CDR2 SYDVKM. This CDR3 comprises 14 residues. V shed 4 bases and J shed 7 bases, with 14 bases lying between them.

The rearrangement uses TRBV5-1 and TRBJ2-7; the D is unclear. Trimming stripped 2 bases from V and 3 bases from J, with 3 bases between. The CDR3 loop spans 11 amino acids. CDR1 is SGHRS and CDR2 is YFSETQ in the germline V gene. CDR3 DNA: TGCGCCAGCAGCTTCGGCTACGAGCAGTACTTC. This encodes CASSFGYEQYF.

This clonotype was observed a handful of times. This chain connects TRBV7-2 to TRBJ2-2; D remains unclear. This CDR3 is 13 amino acids long. V shed 10 bases and J shed 1 base, with 10 bases lying between them. Germline lookup yields CDR1 SGHTA and CDR2 FQGNSA. CDR3 coding DNA: TGTGCCAATAGACGGAGGAACACCGGGGAGCTGTTTTTT. This sequence encodes CANRRRNTGELFF.

The chain joins TRBV27 to TRBJ1-4; the match to TRBD1 covers 9 bases. This CDR3 contains 17 residues. CDR1 MNHEY and CDR2 SMNVEV come from the germline V gene (reference sequence). The ends lost 0 bases at V and 7 bases at J; junction bases unmatched: 9. CDR3 region: CASSLSSTGGRVEKLFF. The CDR3 coding sequence is TGTGCCAGCAGTTTATCCTCAACAGGGGGCCGAGTTGAAAAACTGTTTTTT.

This clonotype occurred a few times. V gene TRBV12-3 or TRBV12-4 combines with J gene TRBJ1-1; D not resolved. V was trimmed by 8 bases and J by 3 bases, leaving 10 bases between them. The CDR3 totals 12 residues. CDR3 sequence reads: CASAGGDTEAFF. For the CDR3, the DNA is TGTGCCAGCGCCGGTGGGGACACTGAAGCTTTCTTT.

This clonotype was observed at least ten times. This chain links TRBV5-1 with TRBJ2-2, with no clear D. This CDR3 is built from 15 residues. From germline, CDR1 is SGHRS and CDR2 YFSETQ. The V end lost 8 bases, the J end lost 6 bases, and 20 bases lay between the germline ends. The CDR3 region has the DNA TGCGCCAGTGGGCCGACCCTCCTGGACGCCGGGGAGCTGTTTTTT. Residues: CASGPTLLDAGELFF. Full variable domain (remainder filled in from reference TRBV5-1 and TRBJ2-2): KAGVTQTPRYLIKTRGQQVTLSCSPISGHRSVSWYQQTPGQGLQFLFEYFSETQRNKGNFPGRFSGRQFSNSRSEMNVSTLELGDSALYLCASGPTLLDAGELFFGEGSRLTVL.

This clonotype came up a few times. The V and J genes are TRBV10-2 and TRBJ2-2, with D possibly TRBD1 on 6 matching bases. CDR1 WSHSY and CDR2 SAAADI come from the germline V gene. Trimming cost V 5 bases and J 10 bases, with 14 bases left between them. This CDR3 is built from 13 residues. The CDR3 reads CASSPGGQQELFF. The DNA for the CDR3 is TGCGCCAGCAGTCCTGGAGGACAGCAGGAGCTGTTTTTT.

This clonotype showed up many times. This sequence joins TRBV11-2 and TRBJ2-1; D call uncertain. In germline, CDR1 is SGHAT, CDR2 FQNNGV. The CDR3 runs 14 residues. V was clipped by 5 bases and J by 8 bases, with 16 bases between them. The CDR3 region has the DNA TGTGCCAGCAGCCCCTCATGGGCGTTGGATGAGCAGTTCTTC. Translating gives CASSPSWALDEQFF. Together with reference TRBV11-2 and TRBJ2-1, the CDR3 gives the full variable domain: EAGVAQSPRYKIIEKRQSVAFWCNPISGHATLYWYQQILGQGPKLLIQFQNNGVVDDSQLPKDRFSAERLKGVDSTLKIQPAKLEDSAVYLCASSPSWALDEQFFGPGTRLTVL.

The genes are TRBV5-1 and TRBJ1-1, with 11 nucleotides matching TRBD1. V dropped 2 bases and J dropped 4; count of bases not matched to a gene: 4. This CDR3 spans 15 amino acids. Per the germline V gene, CDR1 is SGHRS and CDR2 is YFSETQ. The CDR3 nucleotides read TGCGCCAGCAGCTTCGGGGGACAGGGGGTCACTGAAGCTTTCTTT. Translated, it gives CASSFGGQGVTEAFF.

In this sample, this clonotype turned up many times. The chain has TRBV4-2 and TRBJ2-3, with 13 positions matching TRBD2. Looked up from germline, CDR1 is LGHNA and CDR2 is YNFKEQ. CDR3 length: 16 residues. V lost 0 bases, J lost 3 bases, and 0 bases stayed unmatched. CDR3 protein: CASSQEGLAGTDTQYF. The DNA of the CDR3 is TGTGCCAGCAGCCAAGAGGGACTAGCGGGGACAGATACGCAGTATTTT.

V and J are TRBV6-5 and TRBJ2-5; no clear D. Trimming left V 3 bases short and J 5 bases short, with 13 bases between. The germline V gene encodes CDR1 MNHEY and CDR2 SVGAGI. The CDR3 is made up of 14 amino acids. Here the CDR3 reads CASSYRLRAETQYF. As DNA, the CDR3 is TGTGCCAGCAGTTATCGCCTTCGTGCTGAGACCCAGTACTTC.

This clonotype has at least ten counts. The CDR3 is CASSPVSNTEAFF. CDR3 nucleotide sequence: TGTGCCAGCAGCCCGGTGTCGAACACTGAAGCTTTCTTT. The J gene is TRBJ1-1, the V gene TRBV7-3, with D unresolved. With 5 bases removed from V and 1 base from J, the gap between germline ends came to 8 bases. The length of the CDR3 is 13 residues. Germline V gene data show CDR1 as SGHTA and CDR2 as FQGTGA.

This clonotype appeared many times. This rearrangement joins TRBV20-1 to TRBJ2-1, with D unclear. V lost 3 bases and J 4 bases, leaving 10 bases between the germline ends. From germline, CDR1 is DFQATT and CDR2 SNEGSKA (reference sequence). The CDR3 runs to 13 residues. CDR3: CSASLGLYNEQFF. The CDR3, as DNA: TGCAGTGCTAGCCTGGGCCTGTACAATGAGCAGTTCTTC.

This clonotype was counted many times. V is TRBV20-1 and J is TRBJ2-1; D unclear. Trimming removed 0 bases at V and 1 base at J, with 10 bases between. The CDR3 runs to 15 residues. Germline CDR1 and CDR2: DFQATT and SNEGSKA (reference sequence). The CDR3 here is CSARDFGRSYNEQFF. CDR3 sequence (DNA): TGCAGTGCTAGAGATTTTGGCAGGTCCTACAATGAGCAGTTCTTC.

In its sample, this clonotype was seen many times. V usage is TRBV20-1 and J usage is TRBJ1-1; 9 bases line up with TRBD1. J gave up 3 bases and V 3 bases, and 5 bases lay outside the gene matches. There are 14 residues in the CDR3. The germline CDR1 and CDR2 sequences are DFQATT and SNEGSKA (reference sequence). The CDR3 nucleotides are TGCAGTGCTAGCCCCGGGACAGGGTACACTGAAGCTTTCTTT. It translates to CSASPGTGYTEAFF.

This clonotype has a count of ten or more. The chain employs TRBV15 and TRBJ2-7; maybe TRBD1 (5 bases). Trimming left V 3 bases short and J 7 bases short, with 10 bases between. This CDR3 is built from 12 residues. The germline CDR1 and CDR2 sequences are LNHNV and YYDKDF (reference sequence). CDR3 protein: CATSSRVGEQYF. CDR3 DNA: TGTGCCACCAGCAGCAGGGTCGGGGAGCAGTACTTC. The variable domain in full, completed from reference TRBV15 and TRBJ2-7, reads DAMVIQNPRYQVTQFGKPVTLSCSQTLNHNVMYWYQQKSSQAPKLLFHYYDKDFNNEADTPDNFQSRRPNTSFCFLDIRSPGLGDTAMYLCATSSRVGEQYFGPGTRLTVT.

The gene calls are TRBV11-2 and TRBJ2-2; 7 nucleotides align to TRBD1. V lost 5 bases, J lost 2 bases, and 8 bases stayed unmatched. CDR1 is SGHAT and CDR2 is FQNNGV in the germline V gene. There are 16 residues in the CDR3. CDR3 amino acids: CASSPYRGVNTGELFF. For the CDR3, the DNA is TGTGCCAGCAGCCCGTACAGGGGTGTAAACACCGGGGAGCTGTTTTTT. Drawing the rest from reference TRBV11-2 and TRBJ2-2, the complete variable domain is EAGVAQSPRYKIIEKRQSVAFWCNPISGHATLYWYQQILGQGPKLLIQFQNNGVVDDSQLPKDRFSAERLKGVDSTLKIQPAKLEDSAVYLCASSPYRGVNTGELFFGEGSRLTVL.